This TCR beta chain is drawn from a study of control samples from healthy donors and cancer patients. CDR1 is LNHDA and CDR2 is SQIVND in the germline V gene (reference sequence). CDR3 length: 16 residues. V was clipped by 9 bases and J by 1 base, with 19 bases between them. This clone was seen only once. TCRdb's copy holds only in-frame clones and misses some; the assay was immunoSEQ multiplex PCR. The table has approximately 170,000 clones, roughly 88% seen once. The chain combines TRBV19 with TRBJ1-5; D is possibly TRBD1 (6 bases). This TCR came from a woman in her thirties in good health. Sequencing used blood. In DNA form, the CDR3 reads TGTGCCAGCCTAGCAACCTGGGGGGCGAGCAATCAGCCCCAGCATTTT. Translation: CASLATWGASNQPQHF.